A single T cell receptor beta chain is shown here with its context. This clone was observed a handful of times. This receptor's antigen is unknown. The input lacks base qualities; no much larger clone sits a single base away. Between the V and J ends, shortened by 3 bases and 8 bases respectively, the junction contains 13 bases. For CDR1 and CDR2, the germline V gene lists SGHAT and FQNNGV. The CDR3 contains 13 residues, cysteine and phenylalanine counted. Only the CDR3 region is kept as DNA, spanning 39 bases read in frame from base 1. Each donor gave one peripheral blood draw, averaging approximately 110 mL, which was collected into heparinised tubes. Naive, central memory, regulatory and stem cell-like memory CD4+ T cells were sorted on a BD FACSAria II using a panel including CD45RO, CCR7, CD25, CD127, CD95 and CD27. All sorted populations exceeded 95% purity. PBMCs were isolated right away by Lymphoprep density gradient centrifugation and were stained directly, without culture. So that batch effects would be minimized, each experiment stained and sorted samples in pairs, pairing one healthy donor with one patient.

This sample stems from a study of beta chain features in type 1 diabetes (dated by TCRdb to 2016 to 2019). Regarding the study in general: No differences in mean age, gender distribution, total cell number or subset yield were found between patients and healthy donors. A total of 100 million to 110 million sorted cells were examined across all samples, and a strong correlation was observed between cell number per subset and RNA yield. Regulatory and stem cell-like memory subsets were isolated from only 8 patients and 8 healthy donors, whereas naive and central memory subsets came from all 30 or so donors. The study compared TCRB repertoires of sorted circulating CD4+ T cell subsets between recently diagnosed type 1 diabetes patients and matched healthy donors. Overall results and qualifications from the work: PCR may preferentially amplify shorter templates, but because patient and control samples were amplified and corrected together, any resulting skew would affect both groups equally. Only small numbers of individuals were included in the HLA sub-analyses, which left unresolved whether HLA type had any influence on TCRB rearrangement. At VDJ recombination sites, patients with type 1 diabetes made fewer insertions and deleted more nucleotides, a pattern implying thymic rearrangement abnormalities. A moderate but significant shortening of TCRB CDR3 length was observed in type 1 diabetes patients in all four CD4+ subsets. Naive, central memory and regulatory TCRB repertoires appeared to be more alike among patients than among healthy donors. Sequencing cDNA rather than genomic DNA could over-represent highly expressing activated cells, although activation and CD3 levels did not differ between groups.

The entire amount of isolated RNA was reverse transcribed using the High Capacity cDNA Reverse Transcription Kit, so the sequenced TCRB transcripts were expressed ones. Deep immunoSEQ sequencing was applied to naive, central memory and regulatory T cell samples, giving an average of around 4 million total reads per sample. After sorted cells were lysed in RLT buffer, RNA was extracted with DNase-treated RNeasy Micro or Mini kits, with the choice depending on cell number. To prevent cross-contamination, every cell subset was processed on its own, while patient and healthy donor samples were processed together. Using the immunoSEQ multiplex PCR, TCRB sequences were amplified from cDNA into 87-bp fragments spanning the CDR3 region. The amplicons were sequenced using the Illumina HiSeq platform. The study's processing was this. Synthetic template baselines were used to correct PCR bias computationally, reads within Hamming distance 2 were collapsed, and singletons that could not be merged were discarded. Reads were aligned against IMGT to assign V, D and J genes, CDR3 length and insertions or deletions at six rearrangement sites. Within each subset, clonotype counts were normalized to the number of sorted cells before true diversity and Gini coefficients were calculated with the tcR R package. Repertoire sharing was quantified using the overlap coefficient calculated on TCRB nucleotide sequences. Out-of-frame TCRB sequences from naive cells were analyzed as a proxy for the pre-selection repertoire. Imported from immuneACCESS, the table was reduced by TCRdb to in-frame sequences with V and J called. These copies leave out some clones; in studies compared against another copy, an unresolved V gene accounts for under half, and the cause of the remainder is not known. The V and J calls and clone size are taken from that table; D and trimming were inferred from the DNA. Here the sample has a few hundred thousand clones; roughly 12% occur a single time. The ten largest clonotypes hold over 0.008% of the sample.

The sequence is built from TRBV11-2 and TRBJ1-2; the D gene is unclear. What was sequenced was naive CD4+ T cells from blood. The cell subset or site label on this specimen signifies: true naive CD4+ T cells. This sequence originates from a woman between 18 and 29 years old with type 1 diabetes. CDR3 protein: CASSFLDNGGYTF. The sequenced DNA: TGTGCCAGCAGCTTCCTTGACAATGGAGGCTACACCTTC.